This T cell receptor beta chain was sequenced during a study of regulatory T cells in long-lasting Graves disease. Study observations and caveats: Persistent disease preferred TRBV28, TRBJ1-2 and TRBJ2-5.

The CDR3 runs 17 residues. With 5 bases removed from V and 4 bases from J, the gap between germline ends came to 23 bases. From germline, CDR1 is SGHRS and CDR2 YFSETQ. The authors built TCR beta libraries using iRepertoire HTBI primers and Arm-PCR of CDR3 regions. One entry per CDR3 protein, called by TCRdb with MiXCR from the multiplex PCR reads. The sample holds around 320,000 distinct CDR3 sequences, about a sixth seen once. At least ten counts were recorded for this clonotype. Its antigen remains unknown. Time point of the sample: newly diagnosed GD, antithyroid drugs for less than 3 months. RNA extracted from PBMCs served as the sequencing template. This sample also appeared in a second study, on T cells in Graves' hyperthyroidism and ophthalmopathy. From that study: The HTBI primer set served for first-round RT-PCR of the TCR CDR3.

Sample: peripheral blood mononuclear cells (PBMCs), taken at new diagnosis, from a patient treated with antithyroid drugs. V and J are TRBV5-1 and TRBJ2-3; D possibly corresponds to TRBD2 (6 bases). The clonotype was recovered from a man aged 35-49 years with Graves disease. CDR3 region: CASSRTTAGSGADTQYF. In DNA, the CDR3 is TGCGCCAGCAGTCGGACTACAGCGGGCAGTGGTGCAGATACGCAGTATTTT.